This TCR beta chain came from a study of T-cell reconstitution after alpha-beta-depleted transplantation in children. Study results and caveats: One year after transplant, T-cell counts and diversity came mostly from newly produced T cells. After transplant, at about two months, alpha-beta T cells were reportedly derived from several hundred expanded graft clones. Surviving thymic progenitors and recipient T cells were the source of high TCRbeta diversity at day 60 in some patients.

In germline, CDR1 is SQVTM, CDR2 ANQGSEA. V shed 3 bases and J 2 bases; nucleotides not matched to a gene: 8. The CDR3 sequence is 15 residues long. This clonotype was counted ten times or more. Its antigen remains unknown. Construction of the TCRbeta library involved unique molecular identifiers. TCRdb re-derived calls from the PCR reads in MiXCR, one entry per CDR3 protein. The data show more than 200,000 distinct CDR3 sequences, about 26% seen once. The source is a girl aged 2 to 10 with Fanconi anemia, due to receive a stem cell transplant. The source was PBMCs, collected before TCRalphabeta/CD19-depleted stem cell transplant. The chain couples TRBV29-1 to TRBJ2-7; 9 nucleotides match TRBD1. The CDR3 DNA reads TGCAGCGTTGAGGGACAGGGACAGTTTGCCTACGAGCAGTACTTC. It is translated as CSVEGQGQFAYEQYF.